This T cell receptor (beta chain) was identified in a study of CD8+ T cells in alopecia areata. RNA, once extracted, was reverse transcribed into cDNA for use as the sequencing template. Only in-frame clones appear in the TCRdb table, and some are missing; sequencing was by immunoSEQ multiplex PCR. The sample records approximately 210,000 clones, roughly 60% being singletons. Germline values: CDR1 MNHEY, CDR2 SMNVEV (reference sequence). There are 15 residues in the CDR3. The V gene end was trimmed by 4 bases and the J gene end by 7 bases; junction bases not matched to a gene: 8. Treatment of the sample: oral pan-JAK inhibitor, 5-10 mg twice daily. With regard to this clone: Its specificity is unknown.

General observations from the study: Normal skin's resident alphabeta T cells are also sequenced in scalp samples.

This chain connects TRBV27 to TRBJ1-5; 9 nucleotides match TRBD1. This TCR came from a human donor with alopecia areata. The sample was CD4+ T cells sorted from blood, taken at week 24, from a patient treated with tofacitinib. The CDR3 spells CASSSTGGVKQPQHF. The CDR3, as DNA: TGTGCCAGCAGTTCTACAGGGGGCGTGAAACAGCCCCAGCATTTT.